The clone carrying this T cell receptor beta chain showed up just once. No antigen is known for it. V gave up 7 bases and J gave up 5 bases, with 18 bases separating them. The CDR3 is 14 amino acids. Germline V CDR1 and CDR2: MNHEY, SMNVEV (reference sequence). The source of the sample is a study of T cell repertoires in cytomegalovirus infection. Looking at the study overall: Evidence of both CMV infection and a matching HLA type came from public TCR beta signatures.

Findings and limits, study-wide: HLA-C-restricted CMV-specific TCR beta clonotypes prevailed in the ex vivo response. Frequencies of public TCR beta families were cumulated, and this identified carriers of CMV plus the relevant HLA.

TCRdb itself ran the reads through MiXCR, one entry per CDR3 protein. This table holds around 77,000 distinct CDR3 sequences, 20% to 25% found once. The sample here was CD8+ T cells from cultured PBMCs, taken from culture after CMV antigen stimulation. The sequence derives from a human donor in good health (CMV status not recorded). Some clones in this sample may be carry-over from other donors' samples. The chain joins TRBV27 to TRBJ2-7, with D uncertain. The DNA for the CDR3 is TGTGCCAGCAACCTGGGAAGGGCTGGTGACGAGCAGTACTTC. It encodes CASNLGRAGDEQYF.